This is a list of T cell receptor beta chains from one sample in a study of blood T cell repertoires in COVID-19. TCRdb's copy holds only in-frame clones and misses some; the assay was immunoSEQ multiplex PCR. The sample has tens of thousands of clones; about 90% are singletons. The sample was peripheral blood. These receptors came from an older woman with acute or convalescent COVID-19. Both conserved end residues are part of each CDR3. The D gene is left open where the match is weak. Rows may omit the clone size; those that give it use once, few, many or a size class.

D gene	V gene	clone size	J gene	CDR3 protein	CDR3 DNA
TRBD2	TRBV4-1	NA	TRBJ2-3	CASSQGGLAVGDTQYF	TGCGCCAGCAGCCAAGGGGGTCTAGCGGTGGGTGATACGCAGTATTTT
NA	TRBV28	NA	TRBJ1-4	CASRRTVEKLFF	TGTGCCAGCAGGAGGACAGTAGAAAAACTGTTTTTT
NA	TRBV13	NA	TRBJ1-2	CASSQYRDTVYNSGYTF	TGTGCCAGCAGCCAATACCGGGACACCGTCTATAATTCGGGCTACACCTTC
TRBD2	TRBV5-8	NA	TRBJ2-7	CASIMTSGSYEQYF	TGTGCCAGCATCATGACTAGCGGCTCCTACGAGCAGTACTTC
NA	TRBV11-3	NA	TRBJ1-1	CASSRGGVNTEAFF	TGTGCCAGCAGCCGGGGGGGCGTGAACACTGAAGCTTTCTTT
NA	TRBV9	NA	TRBJ1-2	CASAHGEDNYGYTF	TGTGCCAGCGCTCACGGGGAGGATAACTATGGCTACACCTTC
NA	TRBV2	NA	TRBJ1-1	CASSTDNMNTEAFF	TGTGCCAGCAGTACAGACAACATGAACACTGAAGCTTTCTTT
NA	TRBV24-1	NA	TRBJ2-1	CATSPSSYNEQFF	TGTGCCACCAGTCCGAGCTCCTACAATGAGCAGTTCTTC
NA	TRBV5-1	NA	TRBJ1-4	CASSASRATNEKLFF	TGCGCCAGCAGCGCAAGCAGGGCAACTAATGAAAAACTGTTTTTT
NA	TRBV6-6	NA	TRBJ1-4	CASSSHATNEKLFF	TGTGCCAGCAGCAGTCATGCAACTAATGAAAAACTGTTTTTT
NA	TRBV6-5	NA	TRBJ2-5	CASSYGLGGYQETQYF	TGTGCCAGCAGTTACGGGTTGGGGGGATACCAAGAGACCCAGTACTTC
TRBD2	TRBV5-1	NA	TRBJ2-7	CASSQTSAHYEQYF	TGCGCCAGCAGCCAAACTAGCGCCCACTACGAGCAGTACTTC
TRBD2	TRBV5-1	few	TRBJ2-5	CASSLSGTSGGRETQYF	TGCGCCAGCAGCTTATCCGGGACTAGCGGGGGGAGAGAGACCCAGTACTTC
TRBD1	TRBV6-1	NA	TRBJ2-5	CASSAGQGATQETQYF	TGTGCCAGCAGTGCGGGACAGGGGGCCACACAAGAGACCCAGTACTTC
NA	TRBV6-5	NA	TRBJ1-1	CASIDGTRVTEAFF	TGTGCCAGCATCGATGGGACTAGGGTAACTGAAGCTTTCTTT
TRBD1	TRBV29-1	NA	TRBJ1-2	CSAYGQGENYGYTF	TGCAGCGCCTACGGACAGGGGGAAAACTATGGCTACACCTTC
TRBD1	TRBV7-2	NA	TRBJ1-6	CASSLDTGGNSPLHF	TGTGCCAGCAGCTTAGATACAGGGGGTAATTCACCCCTCCACTTT
TRBD1	TRBV19	NA	TRBJ1-1	CAIRQGVNTEAFF	TGTGCCATAAGACAGGGCGTGAACACTGAAGCTTTCTTT
TRBD1	TRBV19	NA	TRBJ2-2	CASSIVNPLGQVNTGELFF	TGTGCCAGTAGTATAGTGAACCCTCTTGGACAGGTGAACACCGGGGAGCTGTTTTTT
NA	TRBV18	NA	TRBJ2-2	CASSTGQTNTGELFF	TGTGCCAGCTCAACTGGACAGACGAACACCGGGGAGCTGTTTTTT
TRBD1	TRBV2	NA	TRBJ1-2	CASSEVRTGSGYTF	TGTGCCAGCAGTGAAGTGCGGACAGGGAGCGGCTACACCTTC
NA	TRBV5-5	NA	TRBJ2-6	CASSLGAGANVLTF	TGTGCCAGCAGCCTGGGAGCTGGGGCCAACGTCCTGACTTTC
TRBD1	TRBV24-1	NA	TRBJ1-1	CATSRGGTGRDTEAFF	TGTGCCACCAGCCGCGGGGGGACAGGGAGAGACACTGAAGCTTTCTTT
NA	TRBV29-1	NA	TRBJ2-1	CSVEVTANNEQFF	TGCAGCGTTGAAGTGACAGCTAACAATGAGCAGTTCTTC
NA	TRBV11-2	few	TRBJ1-5	CASSLGDHSNQPQHF	TGTGCCAGCAGCTTGGGCGATCATAGCAATCAGCCCCAGCATTTT
NA	TRBV9	NA	TRBJ2-5	CASSVGQGQETQYF	TGTGCCAGCAGCGTAGGCCAGGGCCAAGAGACCCAGTACTTC
NA	TRBV5-1	NA	TRBJ1-5	CASSLEGDAAGPQHF	TGCGCCAGCAGCTTGGAGGGGGATGCCGCGGGGCCCCAGCATTTT
NA	TRBV27	NA	TRBJ2-5	CASSTTMGGEETQYF	TGTGCCAGCAGTACGACGATGGGAGGAGAGGAGACCCAGTACTTC
TRBD1	TRBV24-1	NA	TRBJ2-3	CATQGASDTQYF	TGTGCCACTCAGGGGGCCTCAGATACGCAGTATTTT
NA	TRBV10-3	NA	TRBJ1-1	CAISEGTRQGRGIAEAFF	TGTGCCATCAGTGAGGGGACCCGCCAGGGGCGAGGTATTGCTGAAGCTTTCTTT
TRBD2	TRBV27	NA	TRBJ2-1	CASSRAGGSYNEQFF	TGTGCCAGCAGCCGAGCGGGAGGTTCCTACAATGAGCAGTTCTTC
NA	TRBV19	NA	TRBJ1-5	CASSNRDQPQHF	TGTGCCAGTAGTAACAGGGATCAGCCCCAGCATTTT
TRBD2	TRBV7-3	NA	TRBJ2-5	CASSLAGLGGETQYF	TGTGCCAGCAGCTTAGCGGGACTAGGGGGGGAGACCCAGTACTTC
TRBD1	TRBV27	NA	TRBJ2-1	CASSSDWTGLRNEQFF	TGTGCCAGCAGTTCCGACTGGACAGGGTTGCGCAATGAGCAGTTCTTC
TRBD2	TRBV3-1/TRBV3-2	NA	TRBJ2-3	CASSQYPGLAGGVNTDTQYF	TGTGCCAGCAGCCAATACCCGGGACTAGCGGGGGGCGTGAACACAGATACGCAGTATTTT
TRBD2	TRBV18	NA	TRBJ2-3	CASSPPTTSGSSDTQYF	TGTGCCAGCTCACCACCGACGACTAGCGGGAGCTCGGATACGCAGTATTTT
TRBD2	TRBV15	NA	TRBJ2-1	CATRQGGGRAGDYNEQFF	TGTGCCACCAGACAAGGTGGCGGGAGGGCCGGGGACTACAATGAGCAGTTCTTC